This T cell receptor beta chain was retrieved from a study of T cell repertoires in cytomegalovirus infection. Study at large: Recently described HLA-C-restricted plus well-studied HLA-B-restricted CMV epitopes were used. Based on public TCR beta signatures, there were indications of CMV infection and of a matching HLA type.

Germline V lookup: CDR1 SNHLY, CDR2 FYNNEI. The CDR3 spans 12 residues. Deletions cut 11 bases from V and 2 bases from J, with 12 bases between. TCRdb processed the reads anew with MiXCR; each CDR3 protein has one entry. The sample holds 80,000 or so distinct CDR3 sequences, about 40% seen once. Points from the study as a whole: Clonotypes of TCR beta that were HLA-C-restricted and CMV-specific dominated the ex vivo response.

For this clonotype: Its antigen is not identified.

The chain uses TRBV2 and TRBJ1-1; TRBD1 is a possible D gene (5 bases). The sequencing used CD8+ T cells from cultured PBMCs, collected from culture after CMV antigen stimulation. This receptor was taken from a human donor in good health (CMV status not recorded). Some clones in this sample may be carry-over from other donors' samples. CDR3 residues: CAGGRYNTEAFF. In DNA form, the CDR3 reads TGTGCCGGGGGACGGTACAACACTGAAGCTTTCTTT.